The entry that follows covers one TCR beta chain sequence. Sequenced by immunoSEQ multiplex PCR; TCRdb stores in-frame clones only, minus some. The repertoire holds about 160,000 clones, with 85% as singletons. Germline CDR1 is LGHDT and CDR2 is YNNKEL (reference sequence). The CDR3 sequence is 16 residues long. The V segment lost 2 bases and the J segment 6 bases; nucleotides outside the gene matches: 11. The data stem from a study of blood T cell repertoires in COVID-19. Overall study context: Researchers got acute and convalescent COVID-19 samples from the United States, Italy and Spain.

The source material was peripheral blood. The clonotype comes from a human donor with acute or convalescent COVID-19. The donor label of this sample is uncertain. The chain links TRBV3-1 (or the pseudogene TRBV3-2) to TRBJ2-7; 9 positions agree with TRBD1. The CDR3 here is CASSQFGAGQGAEQYF. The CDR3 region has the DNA TGTGCCAGCAGCCAATTTGGGGCGGGACAGGGAGCCGAGCAGTACTTC.